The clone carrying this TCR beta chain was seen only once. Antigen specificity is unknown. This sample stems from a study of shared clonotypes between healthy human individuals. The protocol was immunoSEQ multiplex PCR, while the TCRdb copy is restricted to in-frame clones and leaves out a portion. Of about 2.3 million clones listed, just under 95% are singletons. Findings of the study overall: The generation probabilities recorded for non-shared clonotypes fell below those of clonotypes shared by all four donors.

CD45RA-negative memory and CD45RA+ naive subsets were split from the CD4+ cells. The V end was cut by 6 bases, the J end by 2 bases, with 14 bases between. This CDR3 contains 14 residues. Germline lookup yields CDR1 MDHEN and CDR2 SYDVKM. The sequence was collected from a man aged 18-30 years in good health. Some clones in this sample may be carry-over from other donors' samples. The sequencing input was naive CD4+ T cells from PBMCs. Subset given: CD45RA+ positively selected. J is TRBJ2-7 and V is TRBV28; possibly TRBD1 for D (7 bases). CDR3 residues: CASRSPRGAYEQYF. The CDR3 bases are TGTGCCAGCAGATCCCCCAGGGGGGCCTACGAGCAGTACTTC.